The clone carrying this T cell receptor (beta chain) was seen at least ten times. TCRbeta library preparation incorporated unique molecular identifiers. TCRdb itself ran the PCR reads through MiXCR, one entry per CDR3 protein. The sample contains just over 350,000 distinct CDR3 sequences, roughly 13% of which appear only once. The data derive from a study of T-cell reconstitution after alpha-beta-depleted transplantation in children. CDR3 size: 17 residues. The germline CDR1 and CDR2 sequences are MDHEN and SYDVKM. Trimming removed 6 bases at V and 0 bases at J, with 18 bases between. The chain carries TRBV28 and TRBJ2-4; D remains unclear. The sequenced sample was PBMCs, obtained from the stem cell graft. The receptor was isolated from a human donor who donated a stem cell graft to a child with Fanconi anemia. The CDR3: CASSPSLVPLAKNIQYF. In DNA, the CDR3 is TGTGCCAGCAGCCCCTCGTTGGTCCCTTTAGCCAAAAACATTCAGTACTTC. Supplemented by reference TRBV28 and TRBJ2-4, the full variable domain reads DVKVTQSSRYLVKRTGEKVFLECVQDMDHENMFWYRQDPGLGLRLIYFSYDVKMKEKGDIPEGYSVSREKKERFSLILESASTNQTSMYLCASSPSLVPLAKNIQYFGAGTRLSVL.